A selection of T cell receptor beta chains follows, all from one sample in a study of CD8+ T cells in alopecia areata. Using immunoSEQ multiplex PCR, the repertoire was profiled, and TCRdb retains in-frame clones only, with some absent. The sample contains around 190,000 clones, 45% to 65% of which appear only once. The material sequenced was CD4+ T cells sorted from blood, taken at week 4, from a patient treated with tofacitinib. The receptors come from a human donor with alopecia areata. The CDR3 runs from the conserved cysteine through the conserved F or W. D genes are given only for firm matches. A clone size is listed for some rows: how often the clone was seen (once, few, many), or a class if it is expanded.

j_call v_call clone_size d_call cdr3_nt cdr3_aa
TRBJ2-3 TRBV5-1 . . TGCGCCAGCAGCCAGGACACAGATACGCAGTATTTT CASSQDTDTQYF
TRBJ2-7 TRBV15 few TRBD2 TGTGCCACCAGCGGTACGACTAGCGGACAGCAGTACTTC CATSGTTSGQQYF
TRBJ1-1 TRBV29-1 . . TGCAGCGTTGATCAGACTGAAGCTTTCTTT CSVDQTEAFF
TRBJ2-7 TRBV29-1 . . TGCAGCGTGTGGACGGGACAGCAGTACTTC CSVWTGQQYF
TRBJ2-7 TRBV20-1 . . TGCAGTCCCGTAGTTCTCGAGCAGTACTTC CSPVVLEQYF
TRBJ1-5 TRBV15 . . TGTGCCACCAGCAGAGAGACAGGCAGCAATCAGCCCCAGCATTTT CATSRETGSNQPQHF
TRBJ1-5 TRBV29-1 . . TGCAGCGTGGGGGAGGCAACGCAGCCCCAGCATTTT CSVGEATQPQHF
TRBJ2-1 TRBV27 . TRBD2 TGTGCCAGCAGTGAAAATAGCGGGGGAAAAGTCAATGAGCAGTTCTTC CASSENSGGKVNEQFF
TRBJ2-3 TRBV11-2 . . TGTGCCAGCAGCCCCGAGGGCACGGATACGCAGTATTTT CASSPEGTDTQYF
TRBJ1-1 TRBV20-1 . . TGCAGTGCTAGAGGAAATGAAGCTTTCTTT CSARGNEAFF
TRBJ2-4 TRBV29-1 . . TGCAGCGTGACCGGGGTGGCCAAAAACATTCAGTACTTC CSVTGVAKNIQYF
TRBJ1-2 TRBV7-9 few . TGTGCCAGCAGCTTAGCTCAAGGGTCACCTTCCTATGGCTACACCTTC CASSLAQGSPSYGYTF
TRBJ2-5 TRBV6-5 . . TGTGCCAGCAGTTATCGAGAGACCCAGTACTTC CASSYRETQYF
TRBJ1-2 TRBV15 few TRBD1 TGTGCCACCAGCAGGGAGATACAGGGGGCTGATGGCTACACCTTC CATSREIQGADGYTF
TRBJ2-7 TRBV7-2 . TRBD2 TGTGCCAGCAGCTTACTCACTAGCGGGAGAGCCTACGAGCAGTACTTC CASSLLTSGRAYEQYF
TRBJ2-4 TRBV9 . . TGTGCCAGCAGCGCGACCTCCTTTGCCAAAAACATTCAGTACTTC CASSATSFAKNIQYF
TRBJ2-2 TRBV7-9 few . TGTGCCAGCAGCACCCCTGCAGCCGGGGAGCTGTTTTTT CASSTPAAGELFF